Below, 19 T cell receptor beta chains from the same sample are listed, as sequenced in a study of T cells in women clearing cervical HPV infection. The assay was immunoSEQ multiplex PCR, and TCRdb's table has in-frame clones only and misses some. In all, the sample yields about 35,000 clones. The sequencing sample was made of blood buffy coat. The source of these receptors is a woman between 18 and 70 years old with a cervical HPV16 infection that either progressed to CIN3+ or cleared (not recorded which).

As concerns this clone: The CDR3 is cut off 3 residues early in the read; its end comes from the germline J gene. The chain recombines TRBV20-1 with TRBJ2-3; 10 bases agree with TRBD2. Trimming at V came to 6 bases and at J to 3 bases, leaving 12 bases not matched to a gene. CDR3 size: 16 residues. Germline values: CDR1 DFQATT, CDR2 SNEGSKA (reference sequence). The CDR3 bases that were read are TGCAGTGCCCCCGCGAGGAGCGGGGGGGTTACAGATACG. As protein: CSAPARSGGVTDT. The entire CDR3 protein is CSAPARSGGVTDTQYF.

The CDR3 bases that were read are TGCGCCAGCAGCTTGCTAGGATCAACTAATGAAAAG. Amino acid sequence: CASSLLGSTNEK. The CDR3 as a whole reads CASSLLGSTNEKLFF. V and J are TRBV5-1 and TRBJ2-2, with D unclear. The read falls 3 residues short of the CDR3 end, and the missing part is taken from the germline J gene. Germline CDR1 SGHRS, CDR2 YFSETQ. This CDR3 comprises 15 residues.

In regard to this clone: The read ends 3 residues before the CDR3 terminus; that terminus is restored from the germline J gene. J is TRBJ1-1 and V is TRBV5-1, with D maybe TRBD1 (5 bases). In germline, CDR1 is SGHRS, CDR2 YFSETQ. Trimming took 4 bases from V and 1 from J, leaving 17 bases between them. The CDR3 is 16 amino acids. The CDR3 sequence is CASSARPSTGNTEAFF. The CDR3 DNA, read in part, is TGCGCCAGCAGCGCCCGGCCCTCTACAGGGAACACTGAA.

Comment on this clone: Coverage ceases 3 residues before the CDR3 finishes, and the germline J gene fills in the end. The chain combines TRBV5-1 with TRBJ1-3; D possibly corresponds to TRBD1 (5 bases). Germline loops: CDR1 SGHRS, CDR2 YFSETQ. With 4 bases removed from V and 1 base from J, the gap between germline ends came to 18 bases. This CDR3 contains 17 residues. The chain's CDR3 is CASSEDLAGISGNTIYF. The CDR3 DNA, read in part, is TGCGCCAGCAGCGAGGACCTGGCAGGGATTTCTGGAAACACC.

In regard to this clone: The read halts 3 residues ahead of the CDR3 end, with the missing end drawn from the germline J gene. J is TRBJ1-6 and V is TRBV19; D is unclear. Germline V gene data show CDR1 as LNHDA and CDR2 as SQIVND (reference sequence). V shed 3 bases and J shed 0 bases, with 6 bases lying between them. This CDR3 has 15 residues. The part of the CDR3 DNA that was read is TGTGCCAGTAGTATGCAGAACTCCTATAATTCACCC. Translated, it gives CASSMQNSYNSP. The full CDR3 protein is CASSMQNSYNSPLHF.

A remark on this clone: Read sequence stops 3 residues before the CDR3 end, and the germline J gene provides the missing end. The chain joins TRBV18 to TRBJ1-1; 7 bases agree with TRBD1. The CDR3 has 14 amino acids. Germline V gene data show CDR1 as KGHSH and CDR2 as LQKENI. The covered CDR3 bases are TGTGCCAGCTCACCAGGACAGGACGCTTACGAG. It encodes CASSPGQDAYE. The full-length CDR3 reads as CASSPGQDAYEAFF.

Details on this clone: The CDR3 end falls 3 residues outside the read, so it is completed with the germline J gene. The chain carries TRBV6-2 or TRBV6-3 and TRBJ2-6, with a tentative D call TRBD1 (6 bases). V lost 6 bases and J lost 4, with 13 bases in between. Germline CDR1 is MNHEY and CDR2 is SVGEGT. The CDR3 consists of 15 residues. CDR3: CASSPFGTGANVLTF. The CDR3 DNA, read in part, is TGTGCCAGCAGCCCCTTTGGGACAGGGGCCAACGTC.

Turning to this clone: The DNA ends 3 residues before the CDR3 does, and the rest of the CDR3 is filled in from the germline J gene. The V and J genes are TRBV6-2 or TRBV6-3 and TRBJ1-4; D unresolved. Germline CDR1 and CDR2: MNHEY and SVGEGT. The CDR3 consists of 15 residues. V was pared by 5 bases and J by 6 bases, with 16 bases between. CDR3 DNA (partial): TGTGCCAGCAGTGCACTAAGCCGACTGGATGAAAAA. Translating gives CASSALSRLDEK. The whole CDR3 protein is CASSALSRLDEKLFF.

The sequenced part of the CDR3 DNA is TGTGCCAGCAGCTTGCAGGGTTTCCATAATTCACCC. This translates into CASSLQGFHNSP. The complete CDR3 protein is CASSLQGFHNSPLHF. J is TRBJ1-6 and V is TRBV5-6; the D gene is possibly TRBD1 (5 bases). Read data end 3 residues before the CDR3 end; the end is taken from the germline J gene. Trimming took off 1 base at V and 5 bases at J, with 10 bases between the two ends. CDR1 and CDR2 from the germline V gene are SGHDT and YYEEEE. The CDR3 is 15 residues long.

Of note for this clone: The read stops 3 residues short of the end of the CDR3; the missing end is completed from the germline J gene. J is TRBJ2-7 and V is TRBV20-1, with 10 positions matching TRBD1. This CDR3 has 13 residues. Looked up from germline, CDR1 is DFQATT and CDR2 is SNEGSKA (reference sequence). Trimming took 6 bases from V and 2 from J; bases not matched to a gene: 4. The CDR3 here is CSALDRGPYEQYF. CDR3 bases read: TGCAGTGCCCTCGACAGGGGGCCCTACGAG.

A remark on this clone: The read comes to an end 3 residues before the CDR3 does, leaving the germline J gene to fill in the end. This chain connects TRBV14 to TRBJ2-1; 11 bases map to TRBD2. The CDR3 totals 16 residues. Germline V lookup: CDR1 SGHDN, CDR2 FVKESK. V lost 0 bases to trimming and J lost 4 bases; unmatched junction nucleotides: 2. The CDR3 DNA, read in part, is TGTGCCAGCAGCCAAGAGGGACTAGCGGTTTACAATGAG. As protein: CASSQEGLAVYNE. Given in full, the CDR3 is CASSQEGLAVYNEQFF.

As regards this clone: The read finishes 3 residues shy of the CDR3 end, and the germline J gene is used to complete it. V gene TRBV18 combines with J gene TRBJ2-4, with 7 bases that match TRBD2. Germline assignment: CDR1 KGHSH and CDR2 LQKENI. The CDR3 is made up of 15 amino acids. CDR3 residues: CASSPYAGVDYGQYF. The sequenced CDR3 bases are TGTGCCAGCTCACCATATGCGGGGGTGGACTATGGT. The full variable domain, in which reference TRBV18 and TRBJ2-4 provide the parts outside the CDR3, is NAGVMQNPRHLVRRRGQEARLRCSPMKGHSHVYWYRQLPEEGLKFMVYLQKENIIDESGMPKERFSAEFPKEGPSILRIQQVVRGDSAAYFCASSPYAGVDYGQYFGAGTRLSVL.

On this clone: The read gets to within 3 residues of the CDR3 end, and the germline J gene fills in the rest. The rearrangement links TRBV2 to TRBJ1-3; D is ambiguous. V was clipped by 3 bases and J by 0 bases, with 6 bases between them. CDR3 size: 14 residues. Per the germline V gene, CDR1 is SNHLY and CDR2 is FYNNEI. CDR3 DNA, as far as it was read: TGTGCCAGCAGTGACGCAGGCTCTGGAAACACC. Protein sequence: CASSDAGSGNT. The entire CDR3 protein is CASSDAGSGNTIYF.

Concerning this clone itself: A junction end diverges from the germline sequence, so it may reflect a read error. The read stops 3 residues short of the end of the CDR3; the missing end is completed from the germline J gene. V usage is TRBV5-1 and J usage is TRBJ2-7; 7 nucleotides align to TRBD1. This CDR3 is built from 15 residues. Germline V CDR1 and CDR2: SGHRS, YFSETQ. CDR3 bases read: TGCGCCAGCACCTTGGGGGACAGTAGATCCTACGAG. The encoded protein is CASTLGDSRSYE. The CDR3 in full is CASTLGDSRSYEQYF.

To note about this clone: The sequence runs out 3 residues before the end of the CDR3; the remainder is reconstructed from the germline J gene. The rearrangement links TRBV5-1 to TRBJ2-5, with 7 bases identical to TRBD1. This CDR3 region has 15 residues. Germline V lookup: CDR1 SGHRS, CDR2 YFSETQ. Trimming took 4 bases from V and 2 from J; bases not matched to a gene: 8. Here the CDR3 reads CASSRIGDRQETQYF. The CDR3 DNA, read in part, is TGCGCCAGCAGCCGCATAGGGGACAGACAAGAGACC.

CDR3 DNA (partial): TGTGCCAGCAGTTATCAGGGCTACACTGAA. It yields the protein CASSYQGYTE. The full CDR3 sequence reads CASSYQGYTEAFF. The chain employs TRBV6-2 or TRBV6-3 and TRBJ1-1, with TRBD1 as a possible D gene (5 bases). Sequencing ends 3 residues short of the CDR3 end; the germline J gene provides the rest. The germline V gene has CDR1 MNHEY and CDR2 SVGEGT. With 3 bases removed from V and 3 bases from J, the gap between germline ends came to 8 bases. CDR3 length: 13 residues.

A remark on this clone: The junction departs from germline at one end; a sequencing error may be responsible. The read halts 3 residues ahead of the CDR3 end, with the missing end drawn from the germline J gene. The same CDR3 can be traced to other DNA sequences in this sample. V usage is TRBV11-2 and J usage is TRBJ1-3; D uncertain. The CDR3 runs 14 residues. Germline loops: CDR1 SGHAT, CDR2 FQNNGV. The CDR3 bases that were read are TGTGCCAGCAGCTTAACAGATTCTGGAAACACG. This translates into CASSLTDSGNT. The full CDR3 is CASSLTDSGNTIYF.

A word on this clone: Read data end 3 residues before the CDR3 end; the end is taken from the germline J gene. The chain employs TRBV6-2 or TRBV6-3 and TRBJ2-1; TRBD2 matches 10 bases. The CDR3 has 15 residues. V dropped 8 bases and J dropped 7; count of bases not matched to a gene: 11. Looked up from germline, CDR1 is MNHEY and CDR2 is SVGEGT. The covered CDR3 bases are TGTGCCAGCGAAACCAGCGGGGGGGCGGGAAATGAG. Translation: CASETSGGAGNE. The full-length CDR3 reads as CASETSGGAGNEQFF.

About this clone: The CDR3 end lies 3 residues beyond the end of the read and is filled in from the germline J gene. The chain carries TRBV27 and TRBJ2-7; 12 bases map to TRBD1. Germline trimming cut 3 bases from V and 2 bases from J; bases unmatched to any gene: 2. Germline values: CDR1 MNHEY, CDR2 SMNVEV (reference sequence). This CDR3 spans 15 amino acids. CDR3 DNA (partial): TGTGCCAGCAGTTTGGGACAGGGGGCCACCTACGAG. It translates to CASSLGQGATYE. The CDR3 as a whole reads CASSLGQGATYEQYF.